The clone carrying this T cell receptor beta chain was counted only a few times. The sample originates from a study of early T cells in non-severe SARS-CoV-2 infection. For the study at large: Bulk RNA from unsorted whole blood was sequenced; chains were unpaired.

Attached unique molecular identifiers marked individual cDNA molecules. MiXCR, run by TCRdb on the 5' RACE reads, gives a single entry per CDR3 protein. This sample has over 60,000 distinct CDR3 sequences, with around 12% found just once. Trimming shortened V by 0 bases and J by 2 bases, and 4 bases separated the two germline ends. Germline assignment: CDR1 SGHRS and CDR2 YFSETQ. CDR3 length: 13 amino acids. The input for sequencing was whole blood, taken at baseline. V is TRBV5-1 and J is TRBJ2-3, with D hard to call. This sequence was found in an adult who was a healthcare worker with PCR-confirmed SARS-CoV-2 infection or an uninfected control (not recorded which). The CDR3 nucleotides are TGCGCCAGCAGCTTGGCAAACACAGATACGCAGTATTTT. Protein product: CASSLANTDTQYF. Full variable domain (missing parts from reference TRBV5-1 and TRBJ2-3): KAGVTQTPRYLIKTRGQQVTLSCSPISGHRSVSWYQQTPGQGLQFLFEYFSETQRNKGNFPGRFSGRQFSNSRSEMNVSTLELGDSALYLCASSLANTDTQYFGPGTRLTVL.